The T cell receptor (beta chain) under discussion was sequenced for a study of cytomegalovirus exposure and HLA in healthy donors. Study-level background: The 120 or so validation repertoires used the same platform as the approximately 670 first-cohort repertoires (as reported by a later analysis). General observations from the study: The study put roughly 160 TCR beta chains on its list as cytomegalovirus-associated. Accounts indicate the classifier identified cytomegalovirus status with strong specificity and sensitivity. In vitro, three CMV-associated chains proved specific for CMV antigens.

Concerning this clone: Its antigen is unknown.

Sequencing used immunoSEQ multiplex PCR; TCRdb keeps in-frame clones, though not all of them. The sample contains 250,000 to 400,000 clones, roughly 86% of which appear only once. In germline, CDR1 is SEHNR, CDR2 FQNEAQ (reference sequence). The CDR3 consists of 16 residues. Trimming took off 5 bases at V and 5 bases at J, with 22 bases between the two ends. The TCR originated in a young man in good health and CMV-seronegative. Sequencing was done on a sample of PBMCs. V and J are TRBV7-9 and TRBJ2-7; maybe TRBD2 (5 bases). The CDR3 here is CASSHPTGERVNEQYF. CDR3 DNA sequence: TGTGCCAGCAGCCACCCCACCGGGGAAAGGGTCAACGAGCAGTACTTC.